The sequence of this TCR beta chain was determined in a study of T cells in lung cancer brain metastases. Repertoires were generated with immunoSEQ multiplex PCR, while TCRdb's copy carries only in-frame clones and drops some. The sample has over 2,000 clones; about 90% are singletons. This clone has more than one count but fewer than ten. Germline V lookup: CDR1 SEHNR, CDR2 FQNEAQ (reference sequence). V shed 6 bases and J 5 bases; nucleotides not matched to a gene: 8. This CDR3 has 15 amino acids. This sequence was found in a man aged 65-85 years with non-small cell lung cancer. Sequencing was carried out using tumor tissue from the primary lung tumor. The rearrangement links TRBV7-9 to TRBJ1-4, with 8 bases identical to TRBD1. The CDR3 spells CASSYTGGRNEKLFF. The CDR3 DNA is TGTGCCAGCAGTTATACAGGGGGACGAAATGAAAAACTGTTTTTT.